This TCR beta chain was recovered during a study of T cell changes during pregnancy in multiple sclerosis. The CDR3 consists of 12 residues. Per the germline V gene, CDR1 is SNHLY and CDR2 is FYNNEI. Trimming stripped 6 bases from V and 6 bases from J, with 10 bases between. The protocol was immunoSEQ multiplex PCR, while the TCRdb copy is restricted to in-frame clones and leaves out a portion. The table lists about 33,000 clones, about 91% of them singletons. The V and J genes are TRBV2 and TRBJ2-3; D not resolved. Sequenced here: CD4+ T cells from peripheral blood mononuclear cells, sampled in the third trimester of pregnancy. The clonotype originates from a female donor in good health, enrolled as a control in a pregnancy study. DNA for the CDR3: TGTGCCAGCAGGCCCAGTGTGGATACGCAGTATTTT. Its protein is CASRPSVDTQYF.